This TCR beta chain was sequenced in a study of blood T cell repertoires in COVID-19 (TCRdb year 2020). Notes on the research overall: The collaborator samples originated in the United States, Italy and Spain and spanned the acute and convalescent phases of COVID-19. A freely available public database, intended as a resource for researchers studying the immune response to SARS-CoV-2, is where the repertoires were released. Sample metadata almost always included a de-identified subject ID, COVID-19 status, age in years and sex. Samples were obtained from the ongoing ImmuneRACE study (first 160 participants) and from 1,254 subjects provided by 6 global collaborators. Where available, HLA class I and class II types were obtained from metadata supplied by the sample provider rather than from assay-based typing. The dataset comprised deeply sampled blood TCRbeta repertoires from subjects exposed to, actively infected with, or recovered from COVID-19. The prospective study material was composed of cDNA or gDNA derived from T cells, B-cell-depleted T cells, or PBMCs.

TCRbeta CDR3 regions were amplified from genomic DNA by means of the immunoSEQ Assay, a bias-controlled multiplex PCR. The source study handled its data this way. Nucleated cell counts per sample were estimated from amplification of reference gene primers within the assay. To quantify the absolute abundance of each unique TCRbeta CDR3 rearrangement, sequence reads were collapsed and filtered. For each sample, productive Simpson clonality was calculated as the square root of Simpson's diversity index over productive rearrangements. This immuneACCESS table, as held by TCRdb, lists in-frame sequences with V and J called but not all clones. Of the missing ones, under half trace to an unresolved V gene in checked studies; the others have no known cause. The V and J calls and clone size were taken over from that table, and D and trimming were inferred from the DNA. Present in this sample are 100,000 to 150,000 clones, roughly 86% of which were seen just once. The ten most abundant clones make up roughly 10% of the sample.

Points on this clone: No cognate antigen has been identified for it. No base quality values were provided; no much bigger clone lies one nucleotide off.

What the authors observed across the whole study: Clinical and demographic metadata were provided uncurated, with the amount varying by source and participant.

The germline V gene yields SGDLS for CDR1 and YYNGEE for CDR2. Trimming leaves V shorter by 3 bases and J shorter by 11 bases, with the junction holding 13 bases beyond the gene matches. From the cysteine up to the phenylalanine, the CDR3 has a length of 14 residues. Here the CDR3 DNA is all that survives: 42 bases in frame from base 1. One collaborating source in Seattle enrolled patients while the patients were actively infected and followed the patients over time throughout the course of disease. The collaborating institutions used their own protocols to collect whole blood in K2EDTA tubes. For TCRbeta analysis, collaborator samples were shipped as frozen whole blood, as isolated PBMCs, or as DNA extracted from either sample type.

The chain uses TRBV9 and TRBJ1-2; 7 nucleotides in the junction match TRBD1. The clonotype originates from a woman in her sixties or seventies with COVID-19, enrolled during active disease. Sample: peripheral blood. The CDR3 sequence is CASSERDPGGRYTF. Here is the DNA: TGTGCCAGCAGCGAACGAGACCCAGGGGGACGGTACACCTTC.